The sequence of this T cell receptor beta chain was determined in a study of human T cells and chemical hapten exposure. This clonotype was seen only a few times. TCRdb reanalysed the RACE reads using MiXCR and keeps one entry per CDR3 protein. The table has some 300,000 distinct CDR3 sequences, 5.5% seen once. The time point denotes: pre-sensitization, week 0. Documented treatment: therapeutic diphenylcyclopropenone sensitization with weekly scalp DPC. The CDR3 loop spans 17 amino acids. Germline V gene sequence: CDR1 SGHAT, CDR2 FQNNGV. V lost 4 bases, J lost 0 bases, and 5 bases stayed unmatched. The specimen was whole blood, collected in connection with sensitization to the hapten diphenylcyclopropenone (DPC). The chain combines TRBV11-2 with TRBJ1-3; TRBD1 matches 11 bases. The source is a woman under 30 with alopecia areata. Some clones in this sample may be carry-over from other donors' samples. The CDR3 DNA sequence: TGTGCCAGCAGCTCCAGGACAGGGGGCCTCTCTGGAAACACCATATATTTT. This codes for CASSSRTGGLSGNTIYF.